This T cell receptor beta chain was captured by sequencing in a study of T cells in localized non-small cell lung cancer. Notes on this clone: What it binds is unknown.

Study findings and constraints: Tumor trailed uninvolved adjacent lung in T cell clonality, which peaked there.

The V end was cut by 4 bases, the J end by 8 bases, with 23 bases between. There are 16 residues in the CDR3. Germline V gene sequence: CDR1 MNHEY, CDR2 SVGAGI. Generated by immunoSEQ multiplex PCR, the TCRdb table keeps only in-frame clones and is missing some. The sample has fewer than 75,000 clones; about 88% are singletons. This clonotype was sampled from a female donor older than 55 with stage I lung adenocarcinoma. The chain combines TRBV6-5 with TRBJ1-2; possibly TRBD1 for D (6 bases). Sample: peripheral blood, taken before any cancer treatment. This CDR3 is CASSSPAGAGGEGYTF. CDR3 DNA sequence: TGTGCCAGCAGTTCCCCAGCAGGGGCTGGCGGAGAAGGCTACACCTTC.